The entry that follows covers one T cell receptor beta chain sequence. This sequence may be a read error, since a much larger clone differs from it by one base. The sample is drawn from a study of T cells in Graves' hyperthyroidism and ophthalmopathy. TCR beta CDR3 sequences were amplified from RNA transcripts. HTBI primers drove first-round RT-PCR of the TCR CDR3. Each CDR3 protein gets one entry after TCRdb re-called the multiplex PCR reads with MiXCR. Among around 700,000 distinct CDR3 sequences listed, roughly 32% were seen once. This TCR was sampled from a middle-aged woman with Graves' hyperthyroidism. The sample taken for sequencing was blood.

The CDR3 DNA reads TGTGCCAGCAGTTCTGTGCGGGGATTGAACCATGGCTACACCTTC. This codes for CASSSVRGLNHGYTF. This chain uses TRBV7-2 with TRBJ1-2; D gene ambiguous. V lost 6 bases to trimming and J lost 6 bases, with 20 bases between them. The CDR3 extends over 15 amino acids. CDR1 and CDR2 from the germline V gene are SGHTA and FQGNSA.